The 29 T cell receptor beta chains presented below share a single source sample, sequenced in a study of T-cell memory formation after mild COVID-19. In TCRdb, the 5' RACE reads were re-called with MiXCR into one record per CDR3 protein. The repertoire holds a few hundred thousand distinct CDR3 sequences, with under 30% as singletons. Material for sequencing was PBMCs or a T cell subset sorted from them (not recorded which). These receptors were obtained from an adult woman who had mild COVID-19 (a few samples of this study predate the infection). Cell type and time point are not known.

The table lists this clonotype with a count of one. The chain links TRBV28 to TRBJ1-5; D remains unclear. Trimming cost V 7 bases and J 9 bases, with 16 bases left between them. The germline V gene encodes CDR1 MDHEN and CDR2 SYDVKM. CDR3 size: 13 residues. The CDR3 protein is CASTMPGSTPQHF. The CDR3 DNA is TGTGCCAGCACAATGCCAGGCTCGACGCCCCAGCATTTT.

The chain has TRBV6-1 and TRBJ2-3; unclear D gene. Trimming shortened V by 6 bases and J by 0 bases, and 7 bases separated the two germline ends. The CDR3 runs to 13 residues. Germline loops: CDR1 MNHNS, CDR2 SASEGT. CDR3 sequence (DNA): TGTGCCAGCAGGCGCCCTAGCACAGATACGCAGTATTTT. Its protein is CASRRPSTDTQYF.

This clonotype appeared a few times. The chain couples TRBV20-1 to TRBJ1-2; tentatively, D is TRBD1 (5 bases). Germline CDR1 and CDR2: DFQATT and SNEGSKA (reference sequence). The V end lost 1 base, the J end lost 8 bases, and 8 bases lay between the germline ends. The CDR3 is made up of 11 amino acids. As DNA, the CDR3 is TGCAGTGCTAGAGTGGAGGGGGGCTACACCTTC. The encoded protein is CSARVEGGYTF.

The V call is TRBV9, the J call TRBJ2-2, with 7 bases aligning to TRBD1. Germline CDR1 SGDLS, CDR2 YYNGEE. The CDR3 length is 15 residues. V was pared by 7 bases and J by 0 bases, with 6 bases of the junction left unmatched. CDR3 sequence: CASRDRASNTGELFF. In DNA form, the CDR3 reads TGTGCCAGCCGAGACAGGGCTTCGAACACCGGGGAGCTGTTTTTT.

The chain has TRBV12-3 or TRBV12-4 and TRBJ2-5, with 8 bases matching TRBD1. The CDR3 loop spans 14 amino acids. V trimming: 6 bases; J trimming: 3 bases; junction bases outside the gene matches: 6. The CDR3 DNA reads TGTGCCAGCAGCAGGGGGCCACGCAAAGAGACCCAGTACTTC. Amino acid sequence: CASSRGPRKETQYF.

The chain uses TRBV24-1 and TRBJ2-5; D call uncertain. The V end was cut by 2 bases, the J end by 5 bases, with 8 bases between. Germline V gene data show CDR1 as KGHDR and CDR2 as SFDVKD. This CDR3 contains 13 residues. CDR3 loop: CATSDSLMETQYF. The CDR3 DNA follows: TGTGCCACCAGTGATTCCCTGATGGAGACCCAGTACTTC.

This chain connects TRBV9 to TRBJ2-7, with 7 nucleotides matching TRBD2. V was clipped by 4 bases and J by 4 bases; unmatched bases: 2. The germline V gene encodes CDR1 SGDLS and CDR2 YYNGEE. The CDR3 is 12 amino acids. The CDR3, as DNA: TGTGCCAGCAGCCCAGCGGGGTACGAGCAGTACTTC. Translated, it gives CASSPAGYEQYF.

The chain couples TRBV4-1 to TRBJ1-2, with D uncertain. Trimming pared 6 bases from V and 1 base from J, leaving 12 bases between. This CDR3 spans 14 amino acids. Germline CDR1 reads MGHRA; CDR2 reads YSYEKL. The CDR3: CASSPERYNYGYTF. CDR3 in DNA: TGCGCCAGCAGTCCCGAAAGGTATAACTATGGCTACACCTTC.

The V gene is TRBV20-1, the J gene TRBJ2-1; no definite D call. CDR1 is DFQATT and CDR2 is SNEGSKA in the germline V gene (reference sequence). The CDR3 length is 15 residues. With 0 bases removed from V and 0 bases from J, the gap between germline ends came to 9 bases. The CDR3 DNA sequence: TGCAGTGCTAGAGATTGGCGGATCTCCTACAATGAGCAGTTCTTC. Translated, it gives CSARDWRISYNEQFF.

The chain joins TRBV2 to TRBJ2-7; D is perhaps TRBD1 or TRBD2 (7 bases each). The germline CDR1 and CDR2 sequences are SNHLY and FYNNEI. CDR3 length: 13 residues. The ends were cut back, 5 bases at V and 7 bases at J, with 15 bases in the middle. CDR3: CASSSARGGEQYF. The CDR3 DNA reads TGTGCCAGCAGTTCGGCCAGGGGGGGTGAGCAGTACTTC.

This clonotype was counted between two and nine times. J is TRBJ2-5 and V is TRBV2, with 11 positions matching TRBD2. This CDR3 has 15 residues. The V segment lost 8 bases and the J segment 2 bases; nucleotides outside the gene matches: 7. The germline V gene has CDR1 SNHLY and CDR2 FYNNEI. The CDR3 DNA reads as TGTGCCAGCGGGATAGCGGGGGGGAGACAAGAGACCCAGTACTTC. It specifies CASGIAGGRQETQYF.

J is TRBJ2-7 and V is TRBV13; D might be TRBD1 or TRBD2, each matching 5 bases. Trimming left V 3 bases short and J 6 bases short, with 24 bases between. The CDR3 contains 17 residues. Germline V gene data show CDR1 as PRHDT and CDR2 as FYEKMQ (reference sequence). In nucleotides, the CDR3 is TGTGCCAGCAGCTTTGGGGTCGGGACCTTGGCAGCTCCCGAGCAGTACTTC. Amino acid sequence: CASSFGVGTLAAPEQYF.

This clonotype has a handful of counts. The V and J genes are TRBV3-1 and TRBJ2-1, with 10 bases lining up with TRBD2. J gave up 8 bases and V 0 bases, and 7 bases lay outside the gene matches. CDR1 and CDR2 (germline): LGHDT, YNNKEL (reference sequence). CDR3 length: 16 amino acids. CDR3 loop: CASSQEAGLAFDEQFF. The CDR3 nucleotides read TGTGCCAGCAGCCAAGAGGCGGGACTAGCGTTCGATGAGCAGTTCTTC.

V is TRBV7-3 and J is TRBJ2-3; D possibly matches TRBD1 or TRBD2 (5 bases each). Trimming stripped 5 bases from V and 4 bases from J, with 13 bases between. Germline V lookup: CDR1 SGHTA, CDR2 FQGTGA. CDR3 length: 14 amino acids. The CDR3 sequence: CASSPGPQADTQYF. The CDR3 DNA is TGTGCCAGCAGCCCGGGACCTCAAGCAGATACGCAGTATTTT.

The chain joins TRBV24-1 to TRBJ2-5; the D gene is possibly TRBD1 (6 bases). The germline V gene encodes CDR1 KGHDR and CDR2 SFDVKD. CDR3 length equals 11 residues. The V and J ends lost 9 bases and 7 bases respectively, with 11 bases between them. The DNA of the CDR3 is TGTGCCACCGGGGAAGGGGGGACCCAGTACTTC. Its translation is CATGEGGTQYF.

V and J are TRBV20-1 and TRBJ2-7; D unclear. There are 8 residues in the CDR3. With 5 bases removed from V and 10 bases from J, the gap between germline ends came to 6 bases. The germline CDR1 and CDR2 sequences are DFQATT and SNEGSKA (reference sequence). The CDR3 coding sequence is TGCAGTGCTTTAGGACAGTACTTC. It is translated as CSALGQYF.

In its sample, this clonotype was seen a few times. DNA for the CDR3: TGTGCCAGCAGGATGGAGGGTAGCACCTCCTACGAGCAGTACTTC. Protein: CASRMEGSTSYEQYF. The rearrangement uses TRBV2 and TRBJ2-7, with D possibly TRBD2 on 6 matching bases. CDR1 and CDR2 (germline): SNHLY, FYNNEI. V was clipped by 6 bases and J by 0 bases, with 15 bases between them. This CDR3 is 15 amino acids long.

A few counts support this clonotype. The chain employs TRBV5-1 and TRBJ1-2; possibly TRBD1 for D (6 bases). The CDR3 loop spans 14 amino acids. From germline, CDR1 is SGHRS and CDR2 YFSETQ. Deletions cut 0 bases from V and 7 bases from J, with 13 bases between. The CDR3 region is CASSLGQGTSGYTF. CDR3 coding DNA: TGCGCCAGCAGCTTGGGCCAGGGGACTTCTGGCTACACCTTC. Looking up the rest from reference TRBV5-1 and TRBJ1-2 gives the full variable domain: KAGVTQTPRYLIKTRGQQVTLSCSPISGHRSVSWYQQTPGQGLQFLFEYFSETQRNKGNFPGRFSGRQFSNSRSEMNVSTLELGDSALYLCASSLGQGTSGYTFGSGTRLTVV.

DNA of the CDR3: TGCGCCAGCAGTGAGGAGGGGTTAGTCGATACGCAGTATTTT. It yields the protein CASSEEGLVDTQYF. This chain links TRBV10-2 with TRBJ2-3; D may be TRBD1 or TRBD2 (5 bases each). V lost 2 bases to trimming and J lost 6 bases, with 12 bases between them. CDR3 length: 14 amino acids. Germline CDR1 and CDR2: WSHSY and SAAADI.

The chain joins TRBV6-1 to TRBJ2-7; a weak D match, TRBD2 (5 bases). This CDR3 spans 14 amino acids. Trimming removed 8 bases from V and 4 bases from J, with 18 bases in between. In germline, CDR1 is MNHNS, CDR2 SASEGT. The CDR3 sequence is CASQSGLGVYEQYF. The CDR3 DNA reads as TGTGCCAGCCAAAGCGGTCTTGGGGTTTACGAGCAGTACTTC.

Only a few counts were recorded for this clonotype. This sequence joins TRBV7-9 and TRBJ2-1; the D gene is possibly TRBD2 (5 bases). The V end was cut by 2 bases, the J end by 7 bases, with 12 bases between. Germline assignment: CDR1 SEHNR and CDR2 FQNEAQ (reference sequence). This CDR3 has 14 residues. CDR3 protein: CASSLPGEWNEQFF. The CDR3 DNA is TGTGCCAGCAGCTTACCCGGGGAGTGGAATGAGCAGTTCTTC.

The chain is built from TRBV6-1 and TRBJ1-2; D may be TRBD1 (5 bases). The CDR3 runs to 14 residues. The germline V and J ends were trimmed by 1 base and 0 bases, with 6 bases remaining between them. Per germline, CDR1 MNHNS and CDR2 SASEGT. The CDR3 sequence: CASSEGTPNYGYTF. Written as DNA, the CDR3 is TGTGCCAGCAGTGAAGGGACACCTAACTATGGCTACACCTTC.

The V call is TRBV7-9, the J call TRBJ2-5; D may correspond to TRBD1 or TRBD2 (5 bases each). The V gene's germline CDR1 is SEHNR and CDR2 FQNEAQ (reference sequence). The V gene lost 6 bases and the J gene lost 0 bases, with 11 bases spanning the gap. The CDR3 runs 14 residues. The CDR3 DNA is TGTGCCAGCAGAACGGGACGGCACCAAGAGACCCAGTACTTC. This gives the protein CASRTGRHQETQYF.

This clonotype was observed a few times. The CDR3 DNA sequence: TGTGCCACCAGTGACCCCCGGACAGGGGTGGGCAATCAGCCCCAGCATTTT. Its protein is CATSDPRTGVGNQPQHF. The chain has TRBV24-1 and TRBJ1-5; 9 bases align to TRBD1. Trimming at V came to 4 bases and at J to 2 bases, leaving 8 bases not matched to a gene. The CDR3 sequence is 17 residues long. The V gene's germline CDR1 is KGHDR and CDR2 SFDVKD.

The chain recombines TRBV7-6 with TRBJ2-7, with TRBD1 matching over 7 bases. Germline-derived CDR1 and CDR2 are SGHVS and FNYEAQ. The CDR3 covers 15 residues. Germline trimming cut 4 bases from V and 3 bases from J; bases unmatched to any gene: 9. The CDR3 DNA follows: TGTGCCAGCAGCTCTGGGACAGAGTCTAGCTACGAGCAGTACTTC. Translated: CASSSGTESSYEQYF.

This clonotype was observed a handful of times. The chain is built from TRBV12-3 or TRBV12-4 and TRBJ2-7; 12 nucleotides align to TRBD2. V was pared by 5 bases and J by 4 bases, with 12 bases of the junction left unmatched. CDR3 length: 17 residues. This CDR3 is CASSQTGPSGRVYEQYF. The CDR3 coding sequence is TGTGCCAGCAGTCAGACAGGGCCTAGCGGGAGGGTGTACGAGCAGTACTTC.

This rearrangement joins TRBV25-1 to TRBJ2-5; perhaps D is TRBD1 or TRBD2 (5 bases each). The germline CDR1 and CDR2 sequences are MGHDK and SYGVNS. This CDR3 is 15 amino acids long. Trimming shortened V by 5 bases and J by 2 bases, and 15 bases separated the two germline ends. DNA of the CDR3: TGTGCCAGCAGTAGGGAGCGAGACAGTCAAGAGACCCAGTACTTC. This codes for CASSRERDSQETQYF.

The chain employs TRBV12-3 or TRBV12-4 and TRBJ2-7; the D gene is possibly TRBD2 (5 bases). V was pared by 7 bases and J by 2 bases, with 12 bases between. The CDR3 contains 13 residues. DNA of the CDR3: TGTGCCAGCAAACGGGGTGGCACCTACGAGCAGTACTTC. This encodes CASKRGGTYEQYF.

The CDR3 DNA sequence: TGTGCCACCAGTGATTTGGGCAACACAGATACGCAGTATTTT. It encodes CATSDLGNTDTQYF. The chain joins TRBV24-1 to TRBJ2-3; D is undetermined. Trimming left V 0 bases short and J 2 bases short, with 5 bases between. The CDR3 has 14 amino acids. The germline gives CDR1 KGHDR, CDR2 SFDVKD.